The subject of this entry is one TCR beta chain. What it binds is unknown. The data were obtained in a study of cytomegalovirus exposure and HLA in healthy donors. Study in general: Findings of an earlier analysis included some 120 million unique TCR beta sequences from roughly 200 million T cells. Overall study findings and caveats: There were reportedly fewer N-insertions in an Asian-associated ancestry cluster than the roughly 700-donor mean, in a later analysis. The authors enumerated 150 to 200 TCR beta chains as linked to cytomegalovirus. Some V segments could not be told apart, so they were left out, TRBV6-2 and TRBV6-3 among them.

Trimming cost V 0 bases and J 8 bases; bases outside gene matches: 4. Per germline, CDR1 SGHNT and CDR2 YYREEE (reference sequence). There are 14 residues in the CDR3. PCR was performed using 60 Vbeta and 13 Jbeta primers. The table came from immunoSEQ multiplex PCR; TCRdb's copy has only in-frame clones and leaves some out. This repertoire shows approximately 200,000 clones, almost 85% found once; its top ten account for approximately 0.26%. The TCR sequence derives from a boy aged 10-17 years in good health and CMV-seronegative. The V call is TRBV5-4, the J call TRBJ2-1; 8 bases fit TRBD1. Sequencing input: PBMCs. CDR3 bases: TGTGCCAGCAGCTTGGACCAGGGGGCGGATGAGCAGTTCTTC. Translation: CASSLDQGADEQFF.